One and the same sample provided the 22 T cell receptor beta chains below, sequenced in a study of blood T cell repertoires in COVID-19. The assay was immunoSEQ multiplex PCR, and TCRdb's table has in-frame clones only and misses some. The data hold 150,000 to 200,000 clones, with roughly 80% observed a single time. Sequenced: peripheral blood. These receptors all stem from a woman aged 70-85 years with COVID-19, enrolled during active disease.

The V and J genes are TRBV28 and TRBJ1-1; a possible D gene is TRBD1 (6 bases). Germline CDR1 MDHEN, CDR2 SYDVKM. This CDR3 region has 15 residues. V was clipped by 5 bases and J by 4 bases, with 17 bases between them. The CDR3 DNA sequence: TGTGCCAGCAGTCCCCGAGGGGGGGCGGGCACTGAAGCTTTCTTT. The encoded protein is CASSPRGGAGTEAFF. Combining the CDR3 with reference TRBV28 and TRBJ1-1 gives the whole variable domain DVKVTQSSRYLVKRTGEKVFLECVQDMDHENMFWYRQDPGLGLRLIYFSYDVKMKEKGDIPEGYSVSREKKERFSLILESASTNQTSMYLCASSPRGGAGTEAFFGQGTRLTVV.

The chain recombines TRBV3-1 (or the pseudogene TRBV3-2) with TRBJ1-6; D gene uncertain. The CDR3 has 16 residues. Germline values: CDR1 LGHDT, CDR2 YNNKEL (reference sequence). The germline V and J ends were trimmed by 4 bases and 2 bases, with 12 bases remaining between them. The CDR3 coding sequence is TGTGCCAGCAGCCCCCGTGCCTATACCTATAATTCACCCCTCCACTTT. This sequence encodes CASSPRAYTYNSPLHF.

The V call is TRBV27, the J call TRBJ1-5, with TRBD1 identical over 8 bases. This CDR3 has 19 residues. The germline V gene has CDR1 MNHEY and CDR2 SMNVEV (reference sequence). With V trimmed by 2 bases and J by 1 base, 13 bases remained unmatched. The CDR3 nucleotides are TGTGCCAGCAGTTTAAGAGGGGTGCAGGGGGCGATAAGCAATCAGCCCCAGCATTTT. Translation: CASSLRGVQGAISNQPQHF.

This chain joins TRBV7-2 and TRBJ2-1, with TRBD2 matching 7 bases. The J segment lost 8 bases and the V segment lost 0 bases, leaving 13 bases of the junction unmatched. Germline V CDR1 and CDR2: SGHTA, FQGNSA. The CDR3 has 17 residues. CDR3 in amino acids: CASSLASLGGRRYEQFF. CDR3 nucleotides: TGTGCCAGCAGCTTAGCCAGCCTGGGCGGGAGAAGGTATGAGCAGTTCTTC.

This clone appeared a few times. The J gene is TRBJ2-1, the V gene TRBV2; 16 bases agree with TRBD2. There are 19 residues in the CDR3. Germline CDR1 is SNHLY and CDR2 is FYNNEI. V lost 1 base, J lost 0 bases, and 3 bases stayed unmatched. The CDR3 here is CASSEGGLAGGSSYNEQFF. The CDR3 DNA sequence: TGTGCCAGCAGTGAAGGGGGACTAGCGGGAGGGAGCTCCTACAATGAGCAGTTCTTC.

The chain carries TRBV4-2 and TRBJ1-5, with a tentative D call TRBD1 (5 bases). CDR3 length equals 16 residues. CDR1 LGHNA and CDR2 YNFKEQ come from the germline V gene. V lost 0 bases, J lost 0 bases, and 9 bases lay in between. The DNA of the CDR3 is TGTGCCAGCAGCCAAGAGGGGGGAAATAGCAATCAGCCCCAGCATTTT. As protein: CASSQEGGNSNQPQHF.

V and J are TRBV2 and TRBJ2-7; D possibly corresponds to TRBD2 (6 bases). The CDR3 is 12 amino acids. Germline V gives CDR1 SNHLY, CDR2 FYNNEI. V lost 7 bases to trimming and J lost 0 bases, with 7 bases between them. The CDR3 region has the DNA TGTGCCAGCATGGACTACTCCTACGAGCAGTACTTC. Residues: CASMDYSYEQYF.

The chain carries TRBV19 and TRBJ2-2; tentative D call: TRBD1 (6 bases). Trimming took off 7 bases at V and 4 bases at J, with 13 bases between the two ends. The CDR3 spans 14 residues. Germline values: CDR1 LNHDA, CDR2 SQIVND (reference sequence). DNA of the CDR3: TGTGCCAGTAAACTTAGGGGGTCCACCGGGGAGCTGTTTTTT. Residues: CASKLRGSTGELFF.

This clone was picked up a small number of times. The chain links TRBV18 to TRBJ2-5, with 9 positions matching TRBD2. This CDR3 comprises 16 residues. CDR1 KGHSH and CDR2 LQKENI come from the germline V gene. Germline trimming cut 2 bases from V and 1 base from J; bases unmatched to any gene: 5. CDR3: CASSPIAGVIQETQYF. For the CDR3, the DNA is TGTGCCAGCTCACCAATAGCGGGAGTGATCCAAGAGACCCAGTACTTC. Based on the CDR3 plus reference TRBV18 and TRBJ2-5, the full variable domain is NAGVMQNPRHLVRRRGQEARLRCSPMKGHSHVYWYRQLPEEGLKFMVYLQKENIIDESGMPKERFSAEFPKEGPSILRIQQVVRGDSAAYFCASSPIAGVIQETQYFGPGTRLLVL.

The V gene is TRBV29-1, the J gene TRBJ2-1, with 9 bases aligning to TRBD2. In germline, CDR1 is SQVTM, CDR2 ANQGSEA. This CDR3 spans 13 amino acids. With 7 bases clipped from V and 0 bases from J, the junction kept 1 base outside the gene matches. The chain's CDR3 is CSATSGSYNEQFF. CDR3 bases: TGCAGCGCGACTAGCGGCTCCTACAATGAGCAGTTCTTC.

The CDR3 is CASSLSQGGMNTEAFF. The DNA for the CDR3 is TGTGCCAGCAGTTTATCCCAGGGGGGAATGAACACTGAAGCTTTCTTT. The rearrangement uses TRBV27 and TRBJ1-1, with 7 bases aligning to TRBD1. The CDR3 length is 16 residues. Germline V gives CDR1 MNHEY, CDR2 SMNVEV (reference sequence). The trim removed 0 bases at V and 0 bases at J, leaving 4 bases unmatched.

This clone was recorded a few times. The rearrangement links TRBV7-2 to TRBJ1-2, with D unresolved. CDR1 is SGHTA, CDR2 FQGNSA, per germline. The CDR3 runs to 14 residues. V was cut by 1 base and J by 6 bases, with 12 bases left in between. The CDR3 loop reads CASSLVVAGNGYTF. For the CDR3, the DNA is TGTGCCAGCAGCTTAGTCGTAGCCGGGAATGGCTACACCTTC. The whole variable domain, filled in from reference TRBV7-2 and TRBJ1-2, reads GAGVSQSPSNKVTEKGKDVELRCDPISGHTALYWYRQSLGQGLEFLIYFQGNSAPDKSGLPSDRFSAERTGGSVSTLTIQRTQQEDSAVYLCASSLVVAGNGYTFGSGTRLTVV.

The chain carries TRBV11-1 and TRBJ1-2; 8 bases fit TRBD1. After removal of 5 bases from V and 4 bases from J, the junction contained 6 bases not matched to a gene. This CDR3 has 14 residues. The germline gives CDR1 SGHAT, CDR2 FQDESV (reference sequence). The CDR3 coding sequence is TGTGCCAGCAGCCCAGGACAGGGTGGCTATGGCTACACCTTC. Its protein product is CASSPGQGGYGYTF.

This clone has ten or more counts. The rearrangement links TRBV28 to TRBJ1-4; TRBD1 agrees at 10 bases. The CDR3 has 17 residues. V was pared by 4 bases and J by 10 bases, with 15 bases of the junction left unmatched. Germline V gives CDR1 MDHEN, CDR2 SYDVKM. Written as DNA, the CDR3 is TGTGCCAGCAGTTCCCCCGGTGGGACAGGGGCGCTCGGAAAACTGTTTTTT. This gives the protein CASSSPGGTGALGKLFF. Full variable domain (missing parts from reference TRBV28 and TRBJ1-4): DVKVTQSSRYLVKRTGEKVFLECVQDMDHENMFWYRQDPGLGLRLIYFSYDVKMKEKGDIPEGYSVSREKKERFSLILESASTNQTSMYLCASSSPGGTGALGKLFFGSGTQLSVL.

The chain combines TRBV6-2 or TRBV6-3 with TRBJ2-4; 7 bases match TRBD1. The V gene end was trimmed by 2 bases and the J gene end by 1 base; junction bases not matched to a gene: 2. The CDR3 loop spans 15 amino acids. CDR1 is MNHEY, CDR2 SVGEGT, per germline. The CDR3 sequence is CASSYLQGAKNIQYF. The CDR3 DNA follows: TGTGCCAGCAGTTACCTACAGGGGGCCAAAAACATTCAGTACTTC.

The chain uses TRBV27 and TRBJ2-1, with TRBD2 matching 9 bases. V lost 2 bases, J lost 4 bases, and 3 bases stayed unmatched. CDR1 is MNHEY, CDR2 SMNVEV, per germline (reference sequence). There are 15 residues in the CDR3. The CDR3 here is CASSLIAGAYNEQFF. The CDR3 nucleotides are TGTGCCAGCAGTTTAATAGCGGGAGCTTACAATGAGCAGTTCTTC.

V and J are TRBV11-3 and TRBJ2-7; a weak D match, TRBD2 (5 bases). The V end was cut by 1 base, the J end by 5 bases, with 9 bases between. CDR1 SGHNT and CDR2 YENEEA come from the germline V gene. CDR3 length: 13 residues. The CDR3 nucleotides read TGTGCCAGCAGCTTAGTATCCGGGGACGAGCAGTACTTC. Translating it yields CASSLVSGDEQYF.

This clone was seen once. The chain carries TRBV28 and TRBJ1-2; possible D gene TRBD1, 5 bases. From germline, CDR1 is MDHEN and CDR2 SYDVKM. CDR3 length: 11 residues. V was cut by 11 bases and J by 7 bases, with 14 bases left in between. CDR3 sequence (DNA): TGTGCCTCGTCTCGGGGGGTTGGCTACACCTTC. As protein: CASSRGVGYTF.

The chain combines TRBV6-4 with TRBJ2-2; TRBD1 matches at 9 bases. Trimming at V came to 5 bases and at J to 7 bases, leaving 17 bases not matched to a gene. Germline V gives CDR1 MRHNA, CDR2 SNTAGT. The CDR3 covers 18 residues. DNA for the CDR3: TGTGCCAGCAGTCGTAAAGGATTACAGGGGGCGGACAGCGGGGAGCTGTTTTTT. The encoded protein is CASSRKGLQGADSGELFF.

The J gene is TRBJ1-2, the V gene TRBV28; 9 nucleotides agree with TRBD1. J gave up 7 bases and V 6 bases, and 9 bases lay outside the gene matches. Germline values: CDR1 MDHEN, CDR2 SYDVKM. The CDR3 loop spans 14 amino acids. CDR3 in amino acids: CASSLIGQGLGYTF. The CDR3 DNA sequence: TGTGCCAGCAGCCTAATAGGACAGGGGCTTGGCTACACCTTC.

The chain couples TRBV12-5 to TRBJ2-6; D is unclear. CDR1 and CDR2 from the germline V gene are LGHNT and FRNRAP. V was shortened by 6 bases and J by 4 bases, with 10 bases between the two germline ends. The CDR3 length is 14 residues. The DNA of the CDR3 is TGTGCTAGTGGGATGGTGGCCGGGGCCAACGTCCTGACTTTC. It yields the protein CASGMVAGANVLTF.

The chain uses TRBV7-2 and TRBJ1-6; D remains unclear. Trimming cost V 4 bases and J 7 bases, with 11 bases left between them. Germline V gene sequence: CDR1 SGHTA, CDR2 FQGNSA. The CDR3 covers 14 residues. CDR3: CASSSQVSNSPLHF. CDR3 nucleotides: TGTGCCAGCAGCTCTCAGGTCTCGAATTCACCCCTCCACTTT. The full variable domain, its missing parts supplied by reference TRBV7-2 and TRBJ1-6, is GAGVSQSPSNKVTEKGKDVELRCDPISGHTALYWYRQSLGQGLEFLIYFQGNSAPDKSGLPSDRFSAERTGGSVSTLTIQRTQQEDSAVYLCASSSQVSNSPLHFGNGTRLTVT.